This T cell receptor beta chain originates from a study of identical twins. This clonotype was counted between two and nine times. The antigen is not known. Study results and limitations: Interpretation of the results relied on cross-sectional statistical analysis and not on following the same donors. Abundant beta clonotypes from cord blood bore fewer insertions; memory repertoires lacked this pattern.

The cDNA had a unique molecular identifier and a template-switch universal primer site. Via MiXCR, TCRdb re-called the 5' RACE reads, giving one row per CDR3 protein. The sample has under 1 million distinct CDR3 sequences, 12% seen once. The data also belong to a second study, concerning yellow fever vaccine responses in identical twins.

The sequence came from a woman in her late teens or twenties in good health. Sample: PBMCs.

Here the CDR3 DNA reads TGCCGGGGGAGCTCCTACAATGAGCAGTTCTTC. Translation: CRGSSYNEQFF. The chain carries TRBV20-1 and TRBJ2-1, with D perhaps matching TRBD2 (6 bases). Germline V gene lookup returns CDR1 DFQATT and CDR2 SNEGSKA (reference sequence). CDR3 size: 11 residues.